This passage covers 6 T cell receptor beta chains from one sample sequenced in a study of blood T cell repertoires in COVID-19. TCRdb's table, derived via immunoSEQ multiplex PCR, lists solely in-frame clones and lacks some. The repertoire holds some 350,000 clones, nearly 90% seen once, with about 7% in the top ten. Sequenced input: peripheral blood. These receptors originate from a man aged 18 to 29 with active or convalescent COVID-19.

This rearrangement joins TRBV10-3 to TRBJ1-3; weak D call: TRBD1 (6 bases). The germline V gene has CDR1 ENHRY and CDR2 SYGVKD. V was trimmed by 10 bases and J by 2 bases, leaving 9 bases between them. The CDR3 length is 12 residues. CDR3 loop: CATRGPGNTIYF. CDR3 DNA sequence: TGTGCCACCAGGGGCCCTGGAAACACCATATATTTT.

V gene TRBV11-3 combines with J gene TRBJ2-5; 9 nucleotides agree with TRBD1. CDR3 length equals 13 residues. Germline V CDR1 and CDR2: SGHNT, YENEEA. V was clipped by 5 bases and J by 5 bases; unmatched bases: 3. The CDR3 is CASSTQGAETQYF. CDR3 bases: TGTGCCAGCAGCACACAGGGGGCTGAGACCCAGTACTTC.

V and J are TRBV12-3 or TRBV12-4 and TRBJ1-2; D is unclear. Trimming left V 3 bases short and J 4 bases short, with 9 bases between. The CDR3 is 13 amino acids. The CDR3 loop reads CASSLRAFYGYTF. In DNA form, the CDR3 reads TGTGCCAGCAGTTTGAGGGCATTCTATGGCTACACCTTC.

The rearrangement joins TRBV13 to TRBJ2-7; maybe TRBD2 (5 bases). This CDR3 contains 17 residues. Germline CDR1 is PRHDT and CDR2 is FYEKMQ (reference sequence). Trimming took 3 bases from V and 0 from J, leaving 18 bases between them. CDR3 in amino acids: CASSFGFAGISSYEQYF. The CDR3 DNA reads TGTGCCAGCAGCTTTGGATTTGCGGGTATCAGCTCCTACGAGCAGTACTTC.

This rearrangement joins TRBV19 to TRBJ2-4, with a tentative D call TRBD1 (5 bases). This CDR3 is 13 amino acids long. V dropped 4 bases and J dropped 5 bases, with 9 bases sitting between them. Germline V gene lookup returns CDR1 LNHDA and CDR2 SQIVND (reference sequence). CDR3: CASSTIRENIQYF. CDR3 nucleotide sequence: TGTGCCAGTAGTACAATCAGGGAAAACATTCAGTACTTC.

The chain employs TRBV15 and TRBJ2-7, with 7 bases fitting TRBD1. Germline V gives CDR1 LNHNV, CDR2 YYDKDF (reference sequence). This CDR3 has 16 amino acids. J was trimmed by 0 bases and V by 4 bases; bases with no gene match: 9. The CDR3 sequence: CATSTLGQPSSYEQYF. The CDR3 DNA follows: TGTGCCACCAGCACCCTGGGACAGCCCAGCTCCTACGAGCAGTACTTC.